The clone carrying this T cell receptor beta chain turned up a few times. Its target is unknown. The CDR3 runs to 15 residues. CDR1 LGHNA and CDR2 YSLEER come from the germline V gene. V dropped 2 bases and J dropped 4 bases, with 14 bases sitting between them. The donors (healthy individuals) were bone marrow donors. This sample is part of a study of cytomegalovirus exposure and HLA in healthy donors. Points from the study as a whole: There was a cluster of highly shared sequence variants that was likely a sequencing artifact. A previous analysis found most TCR beta V segments productive roughly 87% or roughly 30% of the time.

PCR used 60 Vbeta primers and 13 Jbeta primers. Profiling relied on immunoSEQ multiplex PCR, and the TCRdb table lists in-frame clones only, not all of them. The sample lists around 64,000 clones; approximately 75% were seen once. V and J are TRBV4-3 and TRBJ1-1, with D perhaps TRBD1 (6 bases). Sequenced: PBMCs. The sequence was collected from a man aged 25 to 40 in good health and CMV-seropositive. CDR3 bases: TGCGCCAGCAGCCAAATTGGCCAGGGGATCACTGAAGCTTTCTTT. Amino acid sequence: CASSQIGQGITEAFF.